Listed below are T cell receptor beta chains from one sample, sequenced in a study of blood T cell repertoires in COVID-19. The assay was immunoSEQ multiplex PCR, and TCRdb's table has in-frame clones only and misses some. The sample lists around 200,000 clones; about 88% were seen once. Sequencing used peripheral blood. The source is a woman of 80 years or more in a cohort sampled during active or convalescent COVID-19. CDR3s include the opening cysteine and the closing phenylalanine or tryptophan. D genes are given only for firm matches. Some rows have no size entry. The others give once, few or many, or a class for an expanded clone.

j_call	v_call	d_call	clone_size	cdr3_nt	cdr3_aa
TRBJ1-2	TRBV25-1	TRBD1	few	TGTGCCAGCAGTGACAGGGGGCTTATCTATGGCTACACCTTC	CASSDRGLIYGYTF
TRBJ1-5	TRBV19	-	-	TGTGCCAGTAGACTGCGGGATATTTATCAGCCCCAGCATTTT	CASRLRDIYQPQHF
TRBJ2-7	TRBV3-1/TRBV3-2	TRBD2	-	TGTGCCAGCAGCCAAGGGGCTAGCGGGGTCTACGAGCAGTACTTC	CASSQGASGVYEQYF
TRBJ1-2	TRBV2	TRBD1	-	TGTGCCAGCAGGGGGACAGGGTTCCCCAACTATGGCTACACCTTC	CASRGTGFPNYGYTF
TRBJ2-1	TRBV7-9	TRBD1	-	TGTGCCAGCAGCCCACCCGGGACAGTACACAATGAGCAGTTCTTC	CASSPPGTVHNEQFF
TRBJ2-7	TRBV4-3	-	-	TGCGCCAGCAGCCAACATTCAGACAACTACGAGCAGTACTTC	CASSQHSDNYEQYF
TRBJ1-1	TRBV11-3	TRBD1	-	TGTGCCAGCAGCTTCTCGGGACAGCTGAACACTGAAGCTTTCTTT	CASSFSGQLNTEAFF
TRBJ2-1	TRBV2	TRBD2	-	TGTGCCAGCTATACTAGCGGGGTAAACAATGAGCAGTTCTTC	CASYTSGVNNEQFF
TRBJ2-1	TRBV28	TRBD2	-	TGTGCCAGCAACATAGCGGGAGTTGCCTACAATGAGCAGTTCTTC	CASNIAGVAYNEQFF
TRBJ1-2	TRBV3-1/TRBV3-2	TRBD1	-	TGTGCCAGCAGCCGGGGACAGAGTAACTATGGCTACACCTTC	CASSRGQSNYGYTF
TRBJ1-6	TRBV18	-	-	TGTGCCAGCTCACCAGGAGGGGTTGGGTCACCCCTCCACTTT	CASSPGGVGSPLHF
TRBJ1-1	TRBV6-2/TRBV6-3	-	-	TGTGCCAGCAGTTACCTCGGGACACTGGGAGCTTTCTTT	CASSYLGTLGAFF
TRBJ1-1	TRBV19	TRBD1	-	TGTGCCAGTAGTATGGCCAACAGGGGGTTAAACACTGAAGCTTTCTTT	CASSMANRGLNTEAFF
TRBJ1-2	TRBV28	-	once	TGTGCCAGCAGTCTCACAGGCGCGAGCTACACCTTC	CASSLTGASYTF
TRBJ2-7	TRBV7-8	-	-	TGTGCCAGCAGCTCCTATAGGGGTTTAAGCTCCTACGAGCAGTACTTC	CASSSYRGLSSYEQYF
TRBJ2-1	TRBV13	TRBD2	-	TGTGCCAGCAGCGCTTTGACTAGCGCGGGCGATGAGCAGTTCTTC	CASSALTSAGDEQFF
TRBJ2-1	TRBV6-5	TRBD2	-	TGTGCCAGCAGTTACACTAGCGGGGGGGAGACGGAGCAGTTCTTC	CASSYTSGGETEQFF
TRBJ1-2	TRBV28	-	-	TGTGCCAGCACCGGGGGGGAACCTTATGGCTACACCTTC	CASTGGEPYGYTF
TRBJ2-1	TRBV3-1/TRBV3-2	TRBD2	-	TGTGCCAGCACCCGGGCTAGCGGGGGGTACTACAATGAGCAGTTCTTC	CASTRASGGYYNEQFF
TRBJ1-3	TRBV19	-	-	TGTGCCAGTAGTGTCGGACAGCCCTACTCTGGAAACACCATATATTTT	CASSVGQPYSGNTIYF
TRBJ1-1	TRBV3-1/TRBV3-2	-	-	TGTGCCAGCAGCCTCATGCAGGGACTCCAAACGGGGAACACTGAAGCTTTCTTT	CASSLMQGLQTGNTEAFF
TRBJ1-1	TRBV7-2	-	-	TGTGCCAGCAGCTTAGCGGCAGGGGATGTTTCTGAAGCTTTCTTT	CASSLAAGDVSEAFF
TRBJ2-6	TRBV4-3	-	-	TGCGCCAGCAGCCAAGACGGTACTTCGGGGGCCAACGTCCTGACTTTC	CASSQDGTSGANVLTF
TRBJ1-1	TRBV28	-	-	TGTGCCAGCTTCCTAGCGAATACTGAAGCTTTCTTT	CASFLANTEAFF
TRBJ2-1	TRBV10-3	TRBD1	-	TGTGCCATCAGTGGAGCGGGACAGGGGGCGGTCAATGAGCAGTTCTTC	CAISGAGQGAVNEQFF
TRBJ2-3	TRBV5-1	TRBD2	-	TGCGCCAGCAGCTTACAACTAGCGGGCTCCACAGATACGCAGTATTTT	CASSLQLAGSTDTQYF
TRBJ1-1	TRBV10-3	TRBD1	-	TGTGCCATCAGTGCCGGGACAGGGGCCCCGGACACTGAAGCTTTCTTT	CAISAGTGAPDTEAFF
TRBJ2-2	TRBV5-1	-	-	TGCGCCAGCAGCTTGGTCCAGGGTTGGAACACCGGGGAGCTGTTTTTT	CASSLVQGWNTGELFF
TRBJ1-1	TRBV6-5	-	-	TGTGCCAGCAGCCTACCTGGGGGGAGCACTGAAGCTTTCTTT	CASSLPGGSTEAFF
TRBJ1-2	TRBV11-3	-	-	TGTGCCAGCAGCTTAGTCTCTTTCGGCAGGGATTATGGCTACACCTTC	CASSLVSFGRDYGYTF
TRBJ1-1	TRBV18	TRBD1	-	TGTGCCAGCACAGACAGGGGCACCGGTGAAGCTTTCTTT	CASTDRGTGEAFF
TRBJ2-7	TRBV3-1/TRBV3-2	-	-	TGTGCCAGCAGCCAAGGGGCGGGCAGTAACGAGCAGTACTTC	CASSQGAGSNEQYF
TRBJ2-2	TRBV3-1/TRBV3-2	-	few	TGTGCCAGCAGCTCCTCCGGGGAGCTGTTTTTT	CASSSSGELFF
TRBJ2-3	TRBV28	TRBD1	-	TGTGCCAGCAGTACTCTGGACAGGGACTCACCTACGCAGTATTTT	CASSTLDRDSPTQYF
TRBJ1-1	TRBV3-1/TRBV3-2	-	-	TGTGCCAGCAGCCAAGAGACAACTAGAACTGAAGCTTTCTTT	CASSQETTRTEAFF
TRBJ2-7	TRBV27	-	once	TGTGCCAGCAGTATCGACGGTAGGGGTTCCTACGAGCAGTACTTC	CASSIDGRGSYEQYF
TRBJ2-3	TRBV7-8	TRBD2	-	TGTGCCAGCAGCTCCCTCCAATTCAAGCGGGGGCCGGGGGATACGCAGTATTTT	CASSSLQFKRGPGDTQYF
TRBJ1-1	TRBV5-1	-	-	TGCGCCAGCAGCTTGGCCCCTCAGGGTTTGGACACTGAAGCTTTCTTT	CASSLAPQGLDTEAFF
TRBJ1-6	TRBV15	-	-	TGTGCCACCAGCAGCGAACAGTTGAGCTCCTATAATTCACCCCTCCACTTT	CATSSEQLSSYNSPLHF
TRBJ1-2	TRBV18	-	once	TGTGCCAGCTCACCACAACGTGCGGGAATAGGCTATGGCTACACCTTC	CASSPQRAGIGYGYTF
TRBJ1-1	TRBV5-1	-	-	TGCGCCAGCAGCTTGGCCGGAGAGGAAGCTTTCTTT	CASSLAGEEAFF
TRBJ2-3	TRBV29-1	TRBD1	-	TGCAGCGTTGAATTCGGACAGGGTGGCCTGATAAATACGCAGTATTTT	CSVEFGQGGLINTQYF